The T cell receptor (beta chain) under discussion was sequenced for a study of beta chain features in type 1 diabetes. The CDR3 covers 13 residues. Germline-derived CDR1 and CDR2 are LNHDA and SQIVND (reference sequence). With V trimmed by 5 bases and J by 1 base, 0 bases remained unmatched. Every participating donor gave one draw, a heparinised blood sample averaging around 100 mL. This clone appeared a few times. Other DNA sequences in this sample translate to the same CDR3. Expressed TCRB transcripts got sequenced, as all isolated RNA was reverse transcribed. TCRdb's table, derived via immunoSEQ multiplex PCR, lists solely in-frame clones and lacks some. The sample consists of hundreds of thousands of clones, 30% of them appearing once.

Sequencing was carried out using naive CD4+ T cells from blood. The V call is TRBV19, the J call TRBJ2-3; 7 bases match TRBD2. The clonotype was recovered from a man in his late teens or twenties in good health. The CDR3 bases are TGTGCCAGTAGTGCGGGAGGCACAGATACGCAGTATTTT. Translation gives CASSAGGTDTQYF.